Each of the 7 T cell receptor beta chains below was sequenced from the same sample in a study of cytomegalovirus exposure and HLA in healthy donors. A multiplex PCR was run with 60 Vbeta primers and 13 Jbeta primers. Sequencing used immunoSEQ multiplex PCR; TCRdb keeps in-frame clones, though not all of them. The table shows approximately 180,000 clones, with around 87% occurring only once. Specimen: PBMCs. The receptors shown here come from a woman aged 18-30 years in good health and CMV-seronegative.

The chain uses TRBV7-8 and TRBJ2-4, with TRBD1 as a possible D gene (6 bases). Germline CDR1 is SGHVS and CDR2 is FQNEAQ. Trimming shortened V by 4 bases and J by 8 bases, and 12 bases separated the two germline ends. CDR3 length equals 13 residues. DNA for the CDR3: TGTGCCAGCAGCTCCCGAGAGGGGGACATTCAGTACTTC. It codes for CASSSREGDIQYF. Combining the CDR3 with reference TRBV7-8 and TRBJ2-4 gives the whole variable domain GAGVSQSPRYKVAKRGQDVALRCDPISGHVSLFWYQQALGQGPEFLTYFQNEAQLDKSGLPSDRFFAERPEGSVSTLKIQRTQQEDSAVYLCASSSREGDIQYFGAGTRLSVL.

V is TRBV5-1 and J is TRBJ1-6, with no clear D. Germline lookup yields CDR1 SGHRS and CDR2 YFSETQ. There are 12 residues in the CDR3. V lost 4 bases and J lost 7, with 6 bases in between. This CDR3 is CASSQNNSPLHF. The CDR3 DNA sequence: TGCGCCAGCAGCCAGAACAATTCACCCCTCCACTTT.

This clone showed up just once. The chain couples TRBV9 to TRBJ2-2, with 10 bases lining up with TRBD2. The CDR3 sequence is 16 residues long. V lost 4 bases and J lost 1; bases outside the gene matches: 4. Germline CDR1 and CDR2: SGDLS and YYNGEE. CDR3: CASSPRLAGNTGELFF. Written as DNA, the CDR3 is TGTGCCAGCAGCCCCCGACTAGCGGGGAACACCGGGGAGCTGTTTTTT.

V gene TRBV6-6 combines with J gene TRBJ2-2, with 7 bases aligning to TRBD1. V was clipped by 11 bases and J by 5 bases; unmatched bases: 5. The CDR3 sequence is 12 residues long. Per the germline V gene, CDR1 is MNHNY and CDR2 is SVGAGI (reference sequence). CDR3 DNA: TGTGCCGGCTGGACAGGTACCGGGGAGCTGTTTTTT. Protein: CAGWTGTGELFF.

The rearrangement links TRBV6-8 to TRBJ1-6; D uncertain. This CDR3 has 16 amino acids. Germline V gene data show CDR1 as MNHGY and CDR2 as SAAAGT. The V gene lost 5 bases and the J gene lost 5 bases, with 16 bases spanning the gap. CDR3 sequence: CASSEILEDDNSPLHF. CDR3 nucleotides: TGTGCCAGCAGTGAGATCCTTGAGGATGATAATTCACCCCTCCACTTT.

CDR3 in DNA: TGCGCCAGCAGCCAAGAGCGGACAGGGCTGCTTGGAGACACTGAAGCTTTCTTT. Encoded protein: CASSQERTGLLGDTEAFF. The chain employs TRBV4-1 and TRBJ1-1; 8 bases fit TRBD1. Germline CDR1 MGHRA, CDR2 YSYEKL. The trim removed 0 bases at V and 3 bases at J, leaving 12 bases unmatched. This CDR3 region has 18 residues.

This sequence joins TRBV11-2 and TRBJ2-7, with 9 bases identical to TRBD2. Germline trimming cut 0 bases from V and 7 bases from J; bases unmatched to any gene: 10. The CDR3 sequence is 16 residues long. Germline CDR1 SGHAT, CDR2 FQNNGV. CDR3 nucleotides: TGTGCCAGCAGCTTAGATTGGAGAGCGGGAGGTAGGGAGCAGTACTTC. It is translated as CASSLDWRAGGREQYF.